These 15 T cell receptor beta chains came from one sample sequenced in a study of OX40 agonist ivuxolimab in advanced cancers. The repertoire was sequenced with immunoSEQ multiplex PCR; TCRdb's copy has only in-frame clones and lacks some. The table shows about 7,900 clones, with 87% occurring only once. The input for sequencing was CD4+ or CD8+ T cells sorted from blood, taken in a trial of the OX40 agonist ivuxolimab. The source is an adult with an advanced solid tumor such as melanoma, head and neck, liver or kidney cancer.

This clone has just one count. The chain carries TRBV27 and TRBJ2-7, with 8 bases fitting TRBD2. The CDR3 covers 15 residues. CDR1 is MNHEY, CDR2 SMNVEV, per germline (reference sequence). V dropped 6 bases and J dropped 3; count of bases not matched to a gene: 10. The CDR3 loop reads CASRLGAGDLYEQYF. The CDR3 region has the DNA TGTGCCAGCAGACTCGGAGCGGGAGACCTCTACGAGCAGTACTTC.

The CDR3 spells CASVESAGTEAFF. The CDR3 DNA sequence: TGTGCCAGCGTCGAGAGTGCTGGCACTGAAGCTTTCTTT. The rearrangement links TRBV7-8 to TRBJ1-1; D gene ambiguous. Trimming took off 8 bases at V and 4 bases at J, with 14 bases between the two ends. The CDR3 consists of 13 residues. The germline V gene encodes CDR1 SGHVS and CDR2 FQNEAQ.

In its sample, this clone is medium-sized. The CDR3: CASSEISGVGFGEQFF. The DNA of the CDR3 is TGTGCCAGCAGTGAAATTAGCGGGGTAGGATTCGGTGAGCAGTTCTTC. V and J are TRBV2 and TRBJ2-1; 8 bases map to TRBD2. This CDR3 has 16 residues. Germline lookup yields CDR1 SNHLY and CDR2 FYNNEI. Trimming removed 2 bases from V and 9 bases from J; junction bases left unmatched: 12. The variable domain in full, with the rest retrieved from reference TRBV2 and TRBJ2-1, is EPEVTQTPSHQVTQMGQEVILRCVPISNHLYFYWYRQILGQKVEFLVSFYNNEISEKSEIFDDQFSVERPDGSNFTLKIRSTKLEDSAMYFCASSEISGVGFGEQFFGPGTRLTVL.

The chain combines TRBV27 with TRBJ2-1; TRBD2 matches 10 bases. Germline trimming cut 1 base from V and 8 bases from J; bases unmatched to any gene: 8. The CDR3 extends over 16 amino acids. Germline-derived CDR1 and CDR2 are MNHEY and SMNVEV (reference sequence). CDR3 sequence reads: CASSLLASSGSDEQFF. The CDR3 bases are TGTGCCAGCAGTTTATTGGCGTCTAGCGGGAGCGATGAGCAGTTCTTC.

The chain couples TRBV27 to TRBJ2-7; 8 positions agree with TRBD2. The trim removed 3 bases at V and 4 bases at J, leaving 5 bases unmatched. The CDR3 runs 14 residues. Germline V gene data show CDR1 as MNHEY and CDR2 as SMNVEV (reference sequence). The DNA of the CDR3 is TGTGCCAGCAGTTTGGCGGGGGGCGGGTACGAGCAGTACTTC. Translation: CASSLAGGGYEQYF.

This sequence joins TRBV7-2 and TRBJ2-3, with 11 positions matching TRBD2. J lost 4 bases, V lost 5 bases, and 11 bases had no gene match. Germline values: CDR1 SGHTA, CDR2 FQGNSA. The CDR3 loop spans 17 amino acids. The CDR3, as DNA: TGTGCCAGCAGCCCCGACCGACTAGCGGGAACCCCAGATACGCAGTATTTT. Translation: CASSPDRLAGTPDTQYF.

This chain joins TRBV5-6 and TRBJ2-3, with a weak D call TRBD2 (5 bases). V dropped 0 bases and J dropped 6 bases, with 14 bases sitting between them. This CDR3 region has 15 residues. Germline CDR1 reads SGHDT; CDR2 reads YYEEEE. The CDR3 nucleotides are TGTGCCAGCAGCTTGGGACTTCCATCGGGGGATACGCAGTATTTT. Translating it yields CASSLGLPSGDTQYF.

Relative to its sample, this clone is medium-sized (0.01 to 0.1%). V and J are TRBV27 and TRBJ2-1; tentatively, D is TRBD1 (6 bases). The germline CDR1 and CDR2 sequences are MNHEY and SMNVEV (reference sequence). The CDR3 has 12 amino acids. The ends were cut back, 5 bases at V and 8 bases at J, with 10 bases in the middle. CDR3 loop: CASSHYRDEQFF. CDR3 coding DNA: TGTGCCAGCAGTCACTACAGGGATGAGCAGTTCTTC.

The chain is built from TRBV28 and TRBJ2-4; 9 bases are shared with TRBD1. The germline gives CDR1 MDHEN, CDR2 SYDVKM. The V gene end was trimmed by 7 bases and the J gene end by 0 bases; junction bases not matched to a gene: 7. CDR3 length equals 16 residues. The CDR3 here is CASTKTGGLAKNIQYF. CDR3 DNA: TGTGCCAGCACTAAGACAGGGGGGCTAGCCAAAAACATTCAGTACTTC.

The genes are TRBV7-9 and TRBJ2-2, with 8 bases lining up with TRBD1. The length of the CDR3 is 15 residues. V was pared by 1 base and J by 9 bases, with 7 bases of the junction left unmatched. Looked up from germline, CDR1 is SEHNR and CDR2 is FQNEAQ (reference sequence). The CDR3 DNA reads TGTGCCAGCAGCTTAGTTTCGGGACAGGCTCGGGAGCTGTTTTTT. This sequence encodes CASSLVSGQARELFF.

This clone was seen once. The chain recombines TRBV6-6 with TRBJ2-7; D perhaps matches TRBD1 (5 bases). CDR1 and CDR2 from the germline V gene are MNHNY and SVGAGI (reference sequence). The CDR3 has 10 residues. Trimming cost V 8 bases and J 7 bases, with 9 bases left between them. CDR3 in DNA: TGTGCCAGCCAGGGCTATGAGCAGTACTTC. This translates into CASQGYEQYF.

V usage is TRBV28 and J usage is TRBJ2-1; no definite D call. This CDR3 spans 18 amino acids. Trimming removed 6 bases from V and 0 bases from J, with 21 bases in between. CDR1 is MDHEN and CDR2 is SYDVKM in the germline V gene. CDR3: CASSPAPAGFSSYNEQFF. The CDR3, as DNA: TGTGCCAGCAGCCCGGCCCCTGCCGGGTTCAGCTCCTACAATGAGCAGTTCTTC.

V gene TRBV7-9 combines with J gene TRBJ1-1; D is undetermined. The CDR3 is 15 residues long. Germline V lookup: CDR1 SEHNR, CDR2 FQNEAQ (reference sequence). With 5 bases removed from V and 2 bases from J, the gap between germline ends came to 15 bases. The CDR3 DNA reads TGTGCCAGCAGCGGCCCCCGGACCCTCAACACTGAAGCTTTCTTT. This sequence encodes CASSGPRTLNTEAFF.

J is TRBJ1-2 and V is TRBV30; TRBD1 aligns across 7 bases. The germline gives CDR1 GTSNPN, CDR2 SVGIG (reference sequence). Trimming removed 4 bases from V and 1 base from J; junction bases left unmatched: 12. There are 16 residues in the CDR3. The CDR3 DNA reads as TGTGCCTGGACCACTGAGGGGGCCACCCTTAACTATGGCTACACCTTC. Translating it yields CAWTTEGATLNYGYTF.

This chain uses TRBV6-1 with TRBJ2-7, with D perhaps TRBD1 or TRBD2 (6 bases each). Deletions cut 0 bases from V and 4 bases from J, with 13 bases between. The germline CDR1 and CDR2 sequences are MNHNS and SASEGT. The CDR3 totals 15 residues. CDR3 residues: CASSEARGPLYEQYF. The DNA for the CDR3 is TGTGCCAGCAGTGAAGCCCGGGGGCCCCTTTACGAGCAGTACTTC.